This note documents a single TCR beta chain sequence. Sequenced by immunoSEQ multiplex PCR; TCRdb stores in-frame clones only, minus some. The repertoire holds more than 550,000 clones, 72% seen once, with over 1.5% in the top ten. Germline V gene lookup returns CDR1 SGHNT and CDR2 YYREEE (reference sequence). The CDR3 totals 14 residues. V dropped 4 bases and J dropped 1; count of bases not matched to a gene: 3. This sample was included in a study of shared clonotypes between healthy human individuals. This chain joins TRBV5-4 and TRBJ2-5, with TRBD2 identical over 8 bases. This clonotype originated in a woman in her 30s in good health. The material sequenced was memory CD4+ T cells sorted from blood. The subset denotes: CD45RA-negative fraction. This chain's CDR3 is CASSPGGGQETQYF. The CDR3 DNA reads TGTGCCAGCAGCCCGGGGGGGGGCCAAGAGACCCAGTACTTC.